This T cell receptor (beta chain) was found in a study of blood T cell repertoires in COVID-19. Study-wide context: In each case, the material was cDNA or gDNA derived from T cells, B-cell-depleted T cells, or PBMCs.

Germline loops: CDR1 KGHSH, CDR2 LQKENI. Trimming at V came to 4 bases and at J to 7 bases, leaving 6 bases not matched to a gene. The CDR3 extends over 14 amino acids. Measured with immunoSEQ multiplex PCR; TCRdb has only the in-frame clones, and not every one. The sample comprises about 68,000 clones, approximately 83% of which are singletons, and roughly 1.4% rests with the top ten. This clonotype was sampled from a woman aged 60 to 75 with acute or convalescent COVID-19. The sample taken for sequencing was peripheral blood. The V gene is TRBV18, the J gene TRBJ2-2; 7 bases are a match to TRBD1. CDR3 nucleotides: TGTGCCAGCTCACAAGGACAGGTCTACGGGGAGCTGTTTTTT. Translation gives CASSQGQVYGELFF.